Listed here are 11 T cell receptor beta chains from one sample, sequenced in a study of T cell responses to AZD1222 COVID-19 vaccine. TCRdb's table, derived via immunoSEQ multiplex PCR, lists solely in-frame clones and lacks some. The data contain 100,000 to 120,000 clones, 88% of them singletons. The sample in question was peripheral blood, obtained on day 0 of AZD1222 vaccination. These receptors were collected from an adult in good health.

This clone was observed a handful of times. The V and J genes are TRBV27 and TRBJ1-1, with TRBD1 matching over 7 bases. Germline trimming cut 5 bases from V and 10 bases from J; bases unmatched to any gene: 10. Germline CDR1 is MNHEY and CDR2 is SMNVEV (reference sequence). CDR3 length: 13 amino acids. DNA for the CDR3: TGTGCCAGCAGTCCCAGGGGGGGATCGAGAGCTTTCTTT. Translation gives CASSPRGGSRAFF.

The V and J genes are TRBV5-1 and TRBJ2-1; the match to TRBD2 covers 9 bases. Germline CDR1 and CDR2: SGHRS and YFSETQ. The CDR3 contains 14 residues. After removal of 0 bases from V and 5 bases from J, the junction contained 0 bases not matched to a gene. The CDR3 DNA sequence: TGCGCCAGCAGCTTGGGACTAGCGGACAATGAGCAGTTCTTC. As protein: CASSLGLADNEQFF.

The rearrangement links TRBV7-9 to TRBJ1-1, with a tentative D call TRBD1 (5 bases). Trimming took 6 bases from V and 7 from J, leaving 18 bases between them. The CDR3 sequence is 14 residues long. CDR1 and CDR2 (germline): SEHNR, FQNEAQ (reference sequence). CDR3 residues: CASRSGWGLLEAFF. CDR3 nucleotide sequence: TGTGCCAGCAGGTCCGGGTGGGGCCTACTTGAAGCTTTCTTT.

The J gene is TRBJ1-5, the V gene TRBV24-1; D is uncertain. The CDR3 loop spans 14 amino acids. V lost 0 bases to trimming and J lost 5 bases, with 7 bases between them. Germline CDR1 KGHDR, CDR2 SFDVKD. CDR3 sequence reads: CATSDLRGDQPQHF. As DNA, the CDR3 is TGTGCCACCAGTGATTTGCGTGGCGATCAGCCCCAGCATTTT.

The chain links TRBV19 to TRBJ1-1, with a weak D call TRBD1 (6 bases). Germline-derived CDR1 and CDR2 are LNHDA and SQIVND (reference sequence). The CDR3 loop spans 14 amino acids. Between the trimmed V and J ends, which lost 6 bases and 5 bases, there was a span of 16 bases. Here the CDR3 DNA reads TGTGCCAGTAGATGGGGGCCCGGGGAAACTGAAGCTTTCTTT. It translates to CASRWGPGETEAFF.

The chain carries TRBV19 and TRBJ2-7, with 8 bases that match TRBD2. Germline values: CDR1 LNHDA, CDR2 SQIVND (reference sequence). The J segment lost 5 bases and the V segment lost 5 bases, leaving 14 bases of the junction unmatched. The CDR3 sequence is 16 residues long. CDR3 DNA: TGTGCCAGTAGTGCCGCGCCGGGAGGGGCAGGGGACGAGCAGTACTTC. Its translation is CASSAAPGGAGDEQYF.

The rearrangement uses TRBV11-3 and TRBJ2-1; 11 bases fit TRBD1. Germline CDR1 SGHNT, CDR2 YENEEA. The J segment lost 8 bases and the V segment lost 5 bases, leaving 2 bases of the junction unmatched. This CDR3 is built from 13 residues. The CDR3 reads CASSKGQGDEQFF. Written as DNA, the CDR3 is TGTGCCAGCAGCAAGGGACAGGGGGATGAGCAGTTCTTC.

V and J are TRBV5-5 and TRBJ1-1; D call uncertain. In germline, CDR1 is SGHKS, CDR2 YYEKEE (reference sequence). V lost 6 bases to trimming and J lost 1 base, with 16 bases between them. The CDR3 is made up of 15 amino acids. CDR3 sequence: CASTFGGRQNTEAFF. In DNA form, the CDR3 reads TGTGCCAGCACCTTTGGTGGCAGACAGAACACTGAAGCTTTCTTT.

The genes are TRBV30 and TRBJ2-7; D might be TRBD2 (6 bases). The CDR3 has 15 amino acids. Between the trimmed V and J ends, which lost 1 base and 0 bases, there was a span of 13 bases. CDR1 is GTSNPN, CDR2 SVGIG, per germline (reference sequence). The CDR3 DNA sequence: TGTGCCTGGAGTGACCCTAGCGCGATCTCCTACGAGCAGTACTTC. Protein: CAWSDPSAISYEQYF.

The chain joins TRBV20-1 to TRBJ1-4; D perhaps matches TRBD1 (5 bases). Trimming took off 3 bases at V and 1 base at J, with 18 bases between the two ends. CDR1 and CDR2 (germline): DFQATT, SNEGSKA (reference sequence). The CDR3 has 17 residues. The CDR3 region is CSASQSTARRTNEKLFF. The CDR3 DNA is TGCAGTGCTAGTCAGTCGACAGCAAGACGAACTAATGAAAAACTGTTTTTT.

V and J are TRBV5-8 and TRBJ1-2; perhaps TRBD1 as D (5 bases). From germline, CDR1 is SGHTS and CDR2 YDEGEE. The CDR3 is 13 residues long. Trimming shortened V by 1 base and J by 5 bases, and 9 bases separated the two germline ends. CDR3 DNA sequence: TGTGCCAGCAGCTTGTTCGGGACTTATGGCTACACCTTC. It yields the protein CASSLFGTYGYTF.